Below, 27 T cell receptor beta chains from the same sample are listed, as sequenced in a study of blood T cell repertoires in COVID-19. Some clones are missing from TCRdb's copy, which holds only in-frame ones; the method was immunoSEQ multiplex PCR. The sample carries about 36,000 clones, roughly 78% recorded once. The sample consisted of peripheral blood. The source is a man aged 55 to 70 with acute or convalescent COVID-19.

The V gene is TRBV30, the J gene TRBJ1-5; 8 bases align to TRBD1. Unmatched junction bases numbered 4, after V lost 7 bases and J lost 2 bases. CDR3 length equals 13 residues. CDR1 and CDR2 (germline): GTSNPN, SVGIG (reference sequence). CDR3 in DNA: TGTGCCTATCAGGGACAGGGCAATCAGCCCCAGCATTTT. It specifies CAYQGQGNQPQHF.

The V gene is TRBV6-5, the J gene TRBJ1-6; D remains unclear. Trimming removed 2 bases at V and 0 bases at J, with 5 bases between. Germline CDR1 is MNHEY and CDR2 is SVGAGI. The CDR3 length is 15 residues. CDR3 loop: CASSYRSSYNSPLHF. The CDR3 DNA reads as TGTGCCAGCAGTTACCGGAGCTCCTATAATTCACCCCTCCACTTT.

This CDR3 reads CASRRTGVQGYTF. Here the CDR3 DNA reads TGTGCCAGCAGAAGGACAGGGGTACAAGGCTACACCTTC. This sequence joins TRBV5-4 and TRBJ1-2; 9 nucleotides agree with TRBD1. This CDR3 spans 13 amino acids. Trimming at V came to 5 bases and at J to 8 bases, leaving 7 bases not matched to a gene. Germline CDR1 SGHNT, CDR2 YYREEE (reference sequence).

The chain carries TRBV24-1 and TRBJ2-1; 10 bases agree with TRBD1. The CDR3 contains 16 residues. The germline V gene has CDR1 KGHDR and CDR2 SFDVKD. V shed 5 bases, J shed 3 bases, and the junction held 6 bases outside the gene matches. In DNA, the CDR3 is TGTGCCACCAGTGGCGCGGGACAGGGGAACTACAATGAGCAGTTCTTC. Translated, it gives CATSGAGQGNYNEQFF.

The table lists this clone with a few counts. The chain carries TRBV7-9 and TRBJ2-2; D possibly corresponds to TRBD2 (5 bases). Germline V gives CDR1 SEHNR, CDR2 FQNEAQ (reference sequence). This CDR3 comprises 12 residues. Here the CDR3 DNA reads TGTTTGACGCGGGCTGACACCGGGGAGCTGTTTTTT. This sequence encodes CLTRADTGELFF.

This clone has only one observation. CDR3: CASSLGGSNEQFF. CDR3 DNA sequence: TGTGCCAGCAGCTTAGGCGGGTCCAATGAGCAGTTCTTC. The chain recombines TRBV13 with TRBJ2-1; D ambiguous. Between the trimmed V and J ends, which lost 0 bases and 6 bases, there was a span of 6 bases. The V gene's germline CDR1 is PRHDT and CDR2 FYEKMQ (reference sequence). The CDR3 has 13 residues.

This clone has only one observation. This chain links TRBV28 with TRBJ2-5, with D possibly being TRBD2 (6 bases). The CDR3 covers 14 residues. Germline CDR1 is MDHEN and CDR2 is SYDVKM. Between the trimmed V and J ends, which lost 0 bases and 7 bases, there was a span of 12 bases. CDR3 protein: CASSLWGEGGTQYF. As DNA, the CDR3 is TGTGCCAGCAGTTTATGGGGTGAGGGAGGGACCCAGTACTTC.

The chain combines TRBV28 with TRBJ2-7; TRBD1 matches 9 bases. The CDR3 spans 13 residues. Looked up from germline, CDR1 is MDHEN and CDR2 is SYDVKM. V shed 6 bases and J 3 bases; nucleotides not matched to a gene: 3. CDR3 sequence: CASRTGGNYEQYF. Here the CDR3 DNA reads TGTGCCAGCAGGACAGGGGGAAACTACGAGCAGTACTTC.

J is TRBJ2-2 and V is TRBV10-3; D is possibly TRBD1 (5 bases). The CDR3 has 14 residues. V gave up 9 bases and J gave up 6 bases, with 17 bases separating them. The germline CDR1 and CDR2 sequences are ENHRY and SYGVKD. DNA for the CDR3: TGTGCCATTGCCGGGCAGGGAAAACCCGGGGAGCTGTTTTTT. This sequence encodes CAIAGQGKPGELFF.

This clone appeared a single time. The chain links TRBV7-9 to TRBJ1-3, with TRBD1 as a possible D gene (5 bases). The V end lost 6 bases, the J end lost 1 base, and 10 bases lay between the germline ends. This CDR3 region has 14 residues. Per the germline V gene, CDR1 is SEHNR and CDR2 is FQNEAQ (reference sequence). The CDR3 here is CASRSGLSGNTIYF. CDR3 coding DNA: TGTGCCAGCAGATCAGGGCTTTCTGGAAACACCATATATTTT. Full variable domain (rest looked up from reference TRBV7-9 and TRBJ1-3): DTGVSQNPRHKITKRGQNVTFRCDPISEHNRLYWYRQTLGQGPEFLTYFQNEAQLEKSRLLSDRFSAERPKGSFSTLEIQRTEQGDSAMYLCASRSGLSGNTIYFGEGSWLTVV.

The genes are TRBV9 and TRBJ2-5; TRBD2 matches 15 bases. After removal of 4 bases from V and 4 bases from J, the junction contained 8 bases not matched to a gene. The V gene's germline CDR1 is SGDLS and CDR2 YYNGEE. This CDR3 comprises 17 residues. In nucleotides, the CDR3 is TGTGCCAGCAGCCTCGCGGGACTAGCGGGAGGAGGAGAGACCCAGTACTTC. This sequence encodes CASSLAGLAGGGETQYF. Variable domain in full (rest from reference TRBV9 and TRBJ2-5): DSGVTQTPKHLITATGQRVTLRCSPRSGDLSVYWYQQSLDQGLQFLIQYYNGEERAKGNILERFSAQQFPDLHSELNLSSLELGDSALYFCASSLAGLAGGGETQYFGPGTRLLVL.

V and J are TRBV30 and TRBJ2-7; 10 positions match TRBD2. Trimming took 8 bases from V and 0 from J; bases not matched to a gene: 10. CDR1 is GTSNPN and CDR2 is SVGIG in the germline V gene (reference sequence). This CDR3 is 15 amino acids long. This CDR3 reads CATPVGTSDSYEQYF. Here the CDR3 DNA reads TGTGCCACTCCAGTCGGGACTAGCGACTCCTACGAGCAGTACTTC. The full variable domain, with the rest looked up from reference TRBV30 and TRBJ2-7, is SQTIHQWPATLVQPVGSPLSLECTVEGTSNPNLYWYRQAAGRGLQLLFYSVGIGQISSEVPQNLSASRPQDRQFILSSKKLLLSDSGFYLCATPVGTSDSYEQYFGPGTRLTVT.

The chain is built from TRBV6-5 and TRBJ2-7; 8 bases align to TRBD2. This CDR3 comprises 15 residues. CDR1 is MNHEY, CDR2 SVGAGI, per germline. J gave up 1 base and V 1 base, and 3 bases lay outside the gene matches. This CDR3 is CASSYLAGLSYEQYF. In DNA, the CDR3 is TGTGCCAGCAGTTACTTAGCGGGACTTTCCTACGAGCAGTACTTC.

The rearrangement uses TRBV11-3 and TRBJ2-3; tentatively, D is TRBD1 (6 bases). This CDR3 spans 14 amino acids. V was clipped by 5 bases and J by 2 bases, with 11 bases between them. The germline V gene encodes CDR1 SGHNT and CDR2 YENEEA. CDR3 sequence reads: CASSQDRNTDTQYF. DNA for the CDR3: TGTGCCAGCAGCCAGGACAGAAACACAGATACGCAGTATTTT.

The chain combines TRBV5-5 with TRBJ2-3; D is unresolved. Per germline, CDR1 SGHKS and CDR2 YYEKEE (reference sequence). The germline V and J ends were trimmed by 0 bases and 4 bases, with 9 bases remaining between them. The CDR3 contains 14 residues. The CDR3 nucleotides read TGTGCCAGCAGCTTGGCCGCGCTAGCAGATACGCAGTATTTT. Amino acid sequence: CASSLAALADTQYF.

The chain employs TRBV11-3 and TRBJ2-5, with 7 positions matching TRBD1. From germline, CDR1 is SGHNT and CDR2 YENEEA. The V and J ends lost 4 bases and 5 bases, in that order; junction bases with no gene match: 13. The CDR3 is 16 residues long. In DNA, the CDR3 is TGTGCCAGCAGCTCCGACAGGGTACTATCTGTGGAGACCCAGTACTTC. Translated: CASSSDRVLSVETQYF.

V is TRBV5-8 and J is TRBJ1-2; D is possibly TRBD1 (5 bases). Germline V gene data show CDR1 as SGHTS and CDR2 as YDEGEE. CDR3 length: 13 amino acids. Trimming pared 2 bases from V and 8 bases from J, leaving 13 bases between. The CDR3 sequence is CASSLGDFGGYTF. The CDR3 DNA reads TGTGCCAGCAGCTTAGGGGATTTTGGAGGCTACACCTTC.

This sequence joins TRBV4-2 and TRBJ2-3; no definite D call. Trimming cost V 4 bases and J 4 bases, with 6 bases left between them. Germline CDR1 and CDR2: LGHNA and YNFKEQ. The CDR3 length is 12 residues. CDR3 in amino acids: CASSPTADTQYF. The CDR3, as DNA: TGTGCCAGCAGCCCGACTGCAGATACGCAGTATTTT.

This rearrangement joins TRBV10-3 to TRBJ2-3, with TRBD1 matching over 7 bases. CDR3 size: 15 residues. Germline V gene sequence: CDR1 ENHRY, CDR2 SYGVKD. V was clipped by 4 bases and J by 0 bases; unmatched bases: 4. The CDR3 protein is CAISVGQYSTDTQYF. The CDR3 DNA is TGTGCCATCAGTGTGGGACAGTATAGCACAGATACGCAGTATTTT.

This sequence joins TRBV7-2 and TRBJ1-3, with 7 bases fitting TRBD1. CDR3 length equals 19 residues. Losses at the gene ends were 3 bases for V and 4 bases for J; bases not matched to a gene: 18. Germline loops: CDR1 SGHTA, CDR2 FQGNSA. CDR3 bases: TGTGCCAGCAGCTTGATAAGAACAGGGGAGGTAGTTCTCGGAAACACCATATATTTT. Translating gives CASSLIRTGEVVLGNTIYF.

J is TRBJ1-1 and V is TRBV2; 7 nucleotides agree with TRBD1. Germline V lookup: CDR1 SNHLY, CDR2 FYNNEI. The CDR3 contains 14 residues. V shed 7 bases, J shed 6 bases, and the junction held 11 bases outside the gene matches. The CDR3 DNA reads TGTGCCAGCACCAGGGACAGTAGTGTTTCTGAAGCTTTCTTT. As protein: CASTRDSSVSEAFF.

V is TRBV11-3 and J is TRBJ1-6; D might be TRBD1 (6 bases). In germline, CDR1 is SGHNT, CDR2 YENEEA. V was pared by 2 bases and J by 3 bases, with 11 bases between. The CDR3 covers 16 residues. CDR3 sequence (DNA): TGTGCCAGCAGCTTATCCGGACAGAACTATAATTCACCCCTCCACTTT. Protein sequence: CASSLSGQNYNSPLHF.

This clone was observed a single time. The CDR3 protein is CASSENSNNQPQHF. CDR3 DNA sequence: TGTGCCAGCAGTGAGAACAGTAATAATCAGCCCCAGCATTTT. The V gene is TRBV2, the J gene TRBJ1-5; D remains unclear. The CDR3 sequence is 14 residues long. Trimming removed 3 bases at V and 4 bases at J, with 10 bases between. The germline V gene has CDR1 SNHLY and CDR2 FYNNEI.

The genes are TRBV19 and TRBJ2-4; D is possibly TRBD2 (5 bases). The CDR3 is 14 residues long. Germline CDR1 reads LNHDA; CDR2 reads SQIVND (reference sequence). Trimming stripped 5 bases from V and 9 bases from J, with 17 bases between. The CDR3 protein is CASSHQAGSGIQYF. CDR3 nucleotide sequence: TGTGCCAGTAGTCATCAGGCGGGCTCCGGCATTCAGTACTTC.

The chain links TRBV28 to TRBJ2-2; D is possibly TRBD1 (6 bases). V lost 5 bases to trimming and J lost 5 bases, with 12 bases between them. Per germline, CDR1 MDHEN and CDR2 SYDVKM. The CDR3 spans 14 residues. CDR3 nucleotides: TGTGCCAGCAGTCTCTCGGGACAAACCGGGGAGCTGTTTTTT. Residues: CASSLSGQTGELFF.

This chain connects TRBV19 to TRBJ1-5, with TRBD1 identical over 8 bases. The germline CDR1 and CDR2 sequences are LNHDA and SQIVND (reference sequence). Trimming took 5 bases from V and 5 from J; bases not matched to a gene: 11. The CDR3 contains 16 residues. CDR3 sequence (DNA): TGTGCCAGTAGTTACCTGACAGGGGAAGGGGATCAGCCCCAGCATTTT. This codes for CASSYLTGEGDQPQHF.

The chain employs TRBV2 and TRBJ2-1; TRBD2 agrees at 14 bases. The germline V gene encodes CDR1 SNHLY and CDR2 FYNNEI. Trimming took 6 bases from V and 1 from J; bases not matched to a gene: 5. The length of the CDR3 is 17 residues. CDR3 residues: CASSLGLAGASYNEQFF. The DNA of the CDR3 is TGTGCCAGCAGCCTGGGACTAGCGGGAGCTTCCTACAATGAGCAGTTCTTC.